This T cell receptor beta chain is from a study of blood T cell repertoires in COVID-19. The overall study: Donors in the United States, Italy and Spain gave samples during acute or convalescent COVID-19. PBMCs, B-cell-depleted T cells, or T cells provided the cDNA or gDNA that made up the material.

Per the study methods: Using reference gene primer amplification, nucleated cell counts were estimated. Repertoires were generated with immunoSEQ multiplex PCR, while TCRdb's copy carries only in-frame clones and drops some. V and J calls and clone size come straight from that table; D and trimming were deduced from the DNA. The sample has around 110,000 clones, approximately 80% seen once. The CDR3 totals 12 residues. Trimming took off 7 bases at V and 6 bases at J, with 11 bases between the two ends. The V gene's germline CDR1 is SNHLY and CDR2 FYNNEI. Sequenced input: peripheral blood. J is TRBJ2-3 and V is TRBV2; D perhaps matches TRBD2 (5 bases). The clonotype comes from a woman aged 60-75 years with acute or convalescent COVID-19. The DNA for the CDR3 is TGTGCCAGCACCAAGGACTCGGATACGCAGTATTTT. Its protein is CASTKDSDTQYF.